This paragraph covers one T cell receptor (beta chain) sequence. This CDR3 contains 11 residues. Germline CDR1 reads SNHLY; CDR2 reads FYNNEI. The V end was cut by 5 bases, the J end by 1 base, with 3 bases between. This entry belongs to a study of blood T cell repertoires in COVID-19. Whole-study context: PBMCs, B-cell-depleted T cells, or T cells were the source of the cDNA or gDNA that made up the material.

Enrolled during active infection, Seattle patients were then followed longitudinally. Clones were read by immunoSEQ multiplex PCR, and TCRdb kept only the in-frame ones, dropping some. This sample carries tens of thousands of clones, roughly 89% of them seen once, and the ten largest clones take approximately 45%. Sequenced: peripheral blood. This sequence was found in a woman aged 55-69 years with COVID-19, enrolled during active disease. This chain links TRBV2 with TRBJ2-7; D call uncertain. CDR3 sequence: CASSRSYEQYF. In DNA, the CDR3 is TGTGCCAGCAGTCGTTCCTACGAGCAGTACTTC.